This T cell receptor beta chain was documented in a study of beta chain features in type 1 diabetes. Study details: Healthy donors, compared against patients, showed similar age, gender and cell yields.

The whole isolated RNA underwent reverse transcription, so sequencing captured expressed TCRB transcripts. Sequencing was performed with immunoSEQ multiplex PCR; in TCRdb, only in-frame clones are kept and a portion is missing. The sample contains 350,000 to 400,000 clones, about 14% of which appear only once. This clone has a handful of counts. Antigen specificity is unknown. General study findings and limits: Relative to healthy donors, patients appeared to have naive, central memory and Treg TCRB repertoires that were more similar. Across all four CD4+ subsets, people with type 1 diabetes showed modestly shorter TCRB CDR3s.

From germline, CDR1 is GTSNPN and CDR2 SVGIG (reference sequence). V shed 8 bases, J shed 4 bases, and the junction held 6 bases outside the gene matches. The CDR3 contains 12 residues. The specimen sequenced was naive CD4+ T cells from blood. The chain joins TRBV30 to TRBJ2-3, with 7 bases lining up with TRBD2. This TCR was sampled from a woman under 30 in good health. The CDR3 loop reads CAGLRGSDTQYF. DNA for the CDR3: TGTGCCGGACTGCGGGGGTCAGATACGCAGTATTTT.